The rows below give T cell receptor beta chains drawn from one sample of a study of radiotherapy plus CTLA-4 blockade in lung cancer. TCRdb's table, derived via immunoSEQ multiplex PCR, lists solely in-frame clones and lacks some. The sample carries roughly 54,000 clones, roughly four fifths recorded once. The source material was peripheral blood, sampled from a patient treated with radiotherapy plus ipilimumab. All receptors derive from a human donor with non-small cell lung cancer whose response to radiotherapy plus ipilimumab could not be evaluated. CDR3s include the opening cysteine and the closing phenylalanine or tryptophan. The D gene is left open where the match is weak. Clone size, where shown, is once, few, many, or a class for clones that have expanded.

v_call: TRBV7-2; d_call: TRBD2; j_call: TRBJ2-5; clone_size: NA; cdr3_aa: CASSPTSGSETQYF; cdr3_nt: TGTGCCAGCAGTCCGACTAGCGGGAGTGAGACCCAGTACTTC
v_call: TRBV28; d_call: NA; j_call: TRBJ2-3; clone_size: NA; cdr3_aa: CASSYTASTQYF; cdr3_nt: TGTGCCAGCAGCTATACCGCGTCTACGCAGTATTTT
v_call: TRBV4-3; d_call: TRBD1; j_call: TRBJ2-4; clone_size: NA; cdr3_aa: CASSPGTGITTSGNIQYF; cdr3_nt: TGCGCCAGCAGCCCTGGGACAGGGATAACGACCTCCGGAAACATTCAGTACTTC
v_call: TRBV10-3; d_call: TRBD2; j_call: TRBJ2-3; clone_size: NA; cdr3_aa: CAIRLSGRTEDTQYF; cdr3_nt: TGTGCCATCAGACTAAGCGGGAGGACCGAAGATACGCAGTATTTT
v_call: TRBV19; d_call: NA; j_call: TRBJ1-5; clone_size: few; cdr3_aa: CASKSGAGNSNQPQHF; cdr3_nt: TGTGCCAGTAAAAGTGGGGCGGGAAATAGCAATCAGCCCCAGCATTTT
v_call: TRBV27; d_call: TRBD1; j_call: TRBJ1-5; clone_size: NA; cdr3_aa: CATKTTGQSNQPQHF; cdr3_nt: TGTGCCACCAAAACTACGGGACAGAGCAATCAGCCCCAGCATTTT
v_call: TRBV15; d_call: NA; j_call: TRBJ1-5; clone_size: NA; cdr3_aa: CATRTTDSNQPQHF; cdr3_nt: TGTGCCACCAGAACGACAGATAGCAATCAGCCCCAGCATTTT
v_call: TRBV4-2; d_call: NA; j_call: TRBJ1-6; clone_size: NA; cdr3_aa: CASSQRMEALHF; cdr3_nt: TGTGCCAGCAGCCAAAGGATGGAGGCCCTCCACTTT
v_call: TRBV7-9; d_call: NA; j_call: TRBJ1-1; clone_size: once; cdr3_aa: CASDRGTEAFF; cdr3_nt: TGTGCCAGCGACCGGGGCACTGAAGCTTTCTTT
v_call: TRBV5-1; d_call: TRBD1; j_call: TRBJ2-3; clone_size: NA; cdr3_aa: CASSFDRGTDTQYF; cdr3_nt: TGCGCCAGCAGCTTTGACAGGGGCACAGATACGCAGTATTTT
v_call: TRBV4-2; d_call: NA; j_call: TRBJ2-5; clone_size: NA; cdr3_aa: CASSQVQNQEAQYF; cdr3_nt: TGTGCCAGCAGCCAAGTCCAAAATCAAGAGGCCCAGTACTTC
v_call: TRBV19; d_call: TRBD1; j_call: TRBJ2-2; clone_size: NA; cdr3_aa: CASRKRGQGTGGELFF; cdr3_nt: TGTGCCAGTAGAAAAAGGGGACAGGGGACGGGCGGGGAGCTGTTTTTT
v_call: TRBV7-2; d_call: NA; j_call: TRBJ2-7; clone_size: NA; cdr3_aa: CASSISPGAPAYEQYF; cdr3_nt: TGTGCCAGCAGTATCTCCCCAGGGGCCCCTGCTTACGAGCAGTACTTC
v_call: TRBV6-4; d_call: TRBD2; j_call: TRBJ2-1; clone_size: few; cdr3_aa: CASSAPRKRESNEQFF; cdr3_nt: TGTGCCAGCAGTGCACCCCGAAAGCGGGAGTCGAATGAGCAGTTCTTC